This TCR beta chain derives from a study of T cells after yellow fever vaccination. Generation of TCR cDNA used 5'RACE template switching (which added a universal primer site and UMIs). TCRdb ran MiXCR on the 5' RACE reads and lists one entry per CDR3 protein. Among a few hundred thousand distinct CDR3 sequences listed, around 16% were seen once. Worth noting for this clonotype: The antigen is undetermined.

Findings and limits, study-wide: In FACS-sorted repertoires, abundant clonotypes from the bulk population could appear as contaminants. Some clonotypes, a small share, were shared between CD4 and CD8 compartments. A weaker but faster secondary response was observed, peaking on day 5 versus 15.

Germline values: CDR1 DFQATT, CDR2 SNEGSKA (reference sequence). Trimming took 4 bases from V and 7 from J; bases not matched to a gene: 7. The CDR3 consists of 13 residues. The sequence was collected from a man between 18 and 29 years old who received the YFV17D yellow fever vaccine. The sequencing here drew on PBMCs, taken 5 to 6 days after the first yellow fever vaccination. This chain joins TRBV20-1 and TRBJ2-3, with 8 bases identical to TRBD2. The CDR3 loop reads CSANSGGTNTQYF. In DNA form, the CDR3 reads TGCAGTGCTAACAGCGGGGGCACCAATACGCAGTATTTT.